Detailed here is one TCR beta chain. This specimen belongs to a study of blood T cell repertoires in COVID-19. Overall study: Nucleic acid was either cDNA or gDNA, and it came from T cells, B-cell-depleted T cells, or PBMCs.

Authors' processing steps: The assay estimated nucleated cells by amplifying reference gene primers. TCRdb's copy holds only in-frame clones and misses some; the assay was immunoSEQ multiplex PCR. V and J calls and clone size follow that table, whereas D and trimming were derived from the DNA. The sample consists of roughly 230,000 clones, about 91% of them appearing once. This CDR3 contains 14 residues. CDR1 is SGHNT and CDR2 is YYREEE in the germline V gene (reference sequence). Trimming cost V 3 bases and J 4 bases; bases outside gene matches: 5. The rearrangement links TRBV5-4 to TRBJ1-1; 8 nucleotides line up with TRBD1. Input material: peripheral blood. This TCR was sampled from a woman in her 40s who had recovered from COVID-19. The CDR3 reads CASSSTGGGTEAFF. DNA for the CDR3: TGTGCCAGCAGCTCTACAGGGGGAGGCACTGAAGCTTTCTTT.